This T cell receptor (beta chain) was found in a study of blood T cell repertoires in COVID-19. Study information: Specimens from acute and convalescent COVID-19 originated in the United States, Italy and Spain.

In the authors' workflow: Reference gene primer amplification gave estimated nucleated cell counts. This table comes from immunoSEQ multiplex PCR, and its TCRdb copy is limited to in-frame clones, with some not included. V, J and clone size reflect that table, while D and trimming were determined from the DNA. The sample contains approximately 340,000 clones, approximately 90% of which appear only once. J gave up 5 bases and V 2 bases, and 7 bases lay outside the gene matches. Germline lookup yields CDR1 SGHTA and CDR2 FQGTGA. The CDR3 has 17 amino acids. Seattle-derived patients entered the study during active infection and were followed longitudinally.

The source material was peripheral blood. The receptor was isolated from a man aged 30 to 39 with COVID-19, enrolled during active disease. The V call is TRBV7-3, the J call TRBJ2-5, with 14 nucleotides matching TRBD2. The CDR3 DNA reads TGTGCCAGCAGCTTACGCGACGGGACTAGCGGGAGCGAGACCCAGTACTTC. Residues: CASSLRDGTSGSETQYF.